The clone carrying this T cell receptor beta chain was recorded a few times. The entry originates in a study of beta chain features in type 1 diabetes. CDR1 and CDR2 (germline): MNHEY, SVGAGI. The CDR3 has 13 amino acids. V dropped 10 bases and J dropped 2 bases, with 14 bases sitting between them. TCRB transcripts that were expressed got sequenced, as all of the isolated RNA had been reverse transcribed. Only in-frame clones appear in the TCRdb table, and some are missing; sequencing was by immunoSEQ multiplex PCR. The data hold fewer than 900,000 clones, with about a sixth observed a single time. The rearrangement joins TRBV6-5 to TRBJ2-5; D is ambiguous. Sample: naive CD4+ T cells from blood. The TCR sequence derives from a woman in her late teens or twenties in good health. The CDR3 sequence: CAITFSPQETQYF. The CDR3 nucleotides read TGTGCCATCACGTTTTCCCCTCAAGAGACCCAGTACTTC.